This TCR beta chain was obtained from a study of blood T cell repertoires in COVID-19. Across the study: The origin of the acute and convalescent COVID-19 samples was the United States, Italy and Spain. PBMCs, B-cell-depleted T cells, or T cells provided the cDNA or gDNA that made up the material.

CDR1 and CDR2 (germline): SGHRS, YFSETQ. There are 15 residues in the CDR3. V was clipped by 5 bases and J by 0 bases, with 12 bases between them. This clone was observed once. Original handling: Reference gene primer amplification gave nucleated cell count estimates. Sequenced by immunoSEQ multiplex PCR; TCRdb stores in-frame clones only, minus some. From that table come the V and J calls and clone size; the DNA was used to work out D and trimming. Here the sample spans approximately 190,000 clones, approximately 79% being singletons. V gene TRBV5-1 combines with J gene TRBJ2-1; D perhaps matches TRBD1 (6 bases). The sample consisted of peripheral blood. This TCR was sampled from a man aged 30 to 45 with active or convalescent COVID-19. The CDR3 region has the DNA TGCGCCAGCAGGACACAGGGCTACTCCTACAATGAGCAGTTCTTC. Its protein product is CASRTQGYSYNEQFF.